A single sample gave rise to the 29 T cell receptor beta chains below, sequenced in a study of T cells in Graves' hyperthyroidism and ophthalmopathy. It was RNA transcripts that yielded the amplified TCR beta CDR3 regions. Initially, a first-round RT-PCR of the TCR CDR3 employed the HTBI primer set. TCRdb analysed the multiplex PCR reads with MiXCR anew, one entry per CDR3 protein. There are 300,000 to 450,000 distinct CDR3 sequences in the sample; under 15% occur only once, and roughly 33% lies in the top ten. Material for sequencing was blood. These receptors were collected from a woman aged 25 to 45 with Graves' hyperthyroidism.

This clonotype was found many times. The V gene is TRBV5-1, the J gene TRBJ2-7, with unresolved D. The CDR3 extends over 12 amino acids. Per the germline V gene, CDR1 is SGHRS and CDR2 is YFSETQ. Trimming shortened V by 4 bases and J by 1 base, and 6 bases separated the two germline ends. The CDR3 sequence is CASSLRSYEQYF. The CDR3 DNA follows: TGCGCCAGCAGCCTCCGTTCCTACGAGCAGTACTTC.

Turning to this clonotype: This may come from a read error, since a much larger clone is one base off. The rearrangement links TRBV15 to TRBJ2-7; 7 positions match TRBD1. The J call could be wrong; TRBJ2-1 is a better fit for the DNA end. The CDR3 covers 16 residues. In germline, CDR1 is LNHNV, CDR2 YYDKDF (reference sequence). CDR3 sequence (DNA): TGTGCCACCAGCAGTATCCGACAGGGTGACTCCTACGAGCAGTTCTTC. As protein: CATSSIRQGDSYEQFF.

This clonotype was observed many times. This chain joins TRBV27 and TRBJ2-3; 10 bases match TRBD2. The V segment lost 4 bases and the J segment 1 base; nucleotides outside the gene matches: 5. The CDR3 has 16 residues. Per germline, CDR1 MNHEY and CDR2 SMNVEV (reference sequence). The CDR3 reads CASSSSGRRRTDTQYF. The CDR3 region has the DNA TGTGCCAGCAGTTCTAGCGGGAGAAGGCGCACAGATACGCAGTATTTT.

Written as DNA, the CDR3 is TGTGCCAGCAGCTACAAAGGCGATTCACCCCTCCACTTT. Amino acids: CASSYKGDSPLHF. V is TRBV5-6 and J is TRBJ1-6; D is uncertain. The CDR3 length is 13 residues. V gave up 3 bases and J gave up 8 bases, with 9 bases separating them. Germline CDR1 reads SGHDT; CDR2 reads YYEEEE.

This clonotype occurred many times. The chain recombines TRBV12-3 or TRBV12-4 with TRBJ2-7; 10 bases agree with TRBD1. With 1 base clipped from V and 3 bases from J, the junction kept 6 bases outside the gene matches. The CDR3 length is 16 residues. The chain's CDR3 is CASSLVGTGANYEQYF. CDR3 nucleotide sequence: TGTGCCAGCAGTTTAGTAGGGACAGGGGCTAACTACGAGCAGTACTTC.

As for this clonotype: A single base separates this from a much larger clone, so it may be a read error. V usage is TRBV27 and J usage is TRBJ2-7; 10 bases align to TRBD1. The DNA end favors TRBJ2-1, so the J call may be wrong. Germline CDR1 and CDR2: MNHEY and SMNVEV (reference sequence). This CDR3 is 15 amino acids long. The CDR3 loop reads CASSSGQGSSYEQFF. CDR3 sequence (DNA): TGTGCCAGCAGTTCGGGACAGGGGAGCTCCTACGAGCAGTTCTTC.

The V call is TRBV11-2, the J call TRBJ1-3; D ambiguous. Trimming cost V 5 bases and J 7 bases, with 12 bases left between them. From germline, CDR1 is SGHAT and CDR2 FQNNGV. The CDR3 extends over 13 amino acids. CDR3: CASSRAFQNTIYF. The CDR3 nucleotides read TGTGCCAGCAGCCGAGCTTTTCAGAACACCATATATTTT. The full variable domain, its missing parts supplied by reference TRBV11-2 and TRBJ1-3, is EAGVAQSPRYKIIEKRQSVAFWCNPISGHATLYWYQQILGQGPKLLIQFQNNGVVDDSQLPKDRFSAERLKGVDSTLKIQPAKLEDSAVYLCASSRAFQNTIYFGEGSWLTVV.

This clonotype was seen a handful of times. V usage is TRBV7-9 and J usage is TRBJ1-1, with D perhaps TRBD1 (6 bases). The CDR3 is made up of 16 amino acids. Per germline, CDR1 SEHNR and CDR2 FQNEAQ (reference sequence). Trimming took off 5 bases at V and 1 base at J, with 17 bases between the two ends. The DNA of the CDR3 is TGTGCCAGCAGCCGATTGTCAGGGGTAGGGAACACTGAAGCTTTCTTT. This translates into CASSRLSGVGNTEAFF.

This clonotype occurred many times. The chain carries TRBV3-1 and TRBJ2-1, with 9 bases that match TRBD2. Unmatched junction bases numbered 4, after V lost 3 bases and J lost 4 bases. The CDR3 covers 15 residues. From germline, CDR1 is LGHDT and CDR2 YNNKEL (reference sequence). CDR3 loop: CASSHLTSGYNEQFF. The DNA of the CDR3 is TGTGCCAGCAGCCATCTGACTAGCGGTTACAATGAGCAGTTCTTC.

This clonotype occurred many times. The chain's CDR3 is CASSQKSSLAAGAYNEQFF. DNA of the CDR3: TGTGCCAGCAGCCAAAAGTCCTCTCTAGCGGCCGGGGCCTACAATGAGCAGTTCTTC. The rearrangement uses TRBV3-1 and TRBJ2-1, with TRBD2 identical over 7 bases. CDR1 LGHDT and CDR2 YNNKEL come from the germline V gene (reference sequence). Losses at the gene ends were 2 bases for V and 2 bases for J; bases not matched to a gene: 15. This CDR3 has 19 amino acids.

The chain links TRBV20-1 to TRBJ2-6, with D perhaps assigned TRBD1 or TRBD2 (5 bases each). The CDR3 length is 16 residues. The V end was cut by 4 bases, the J end by 1 base, with 14 bases between. The germline gives CDR1 DFQATT, CDR2 SNEGSKA (reference sequence). In DNA, the CDR3 is TGCAGTGCTATGAGGGGTTCGGCGTCTGGGGCCAACGTCCTGACTTTC. Translation gives CSAMRGSASGANVLTF.

The chain employs TRBV29-1 and TRBJ2-3; the D is unclear. Per germline, CDR1 SQVTM and CDR2 ANQGSEA. V lost 3 bases to trimming and J lost 0 bases, with 4 bases between them. The CDR3 covers 12 residues. The CDR3 region is CSVDPSTDTQYF. The CDR3 DNA sequence: TGCAGCGTTGATCCTAGCACAGATACGCAGTATTTT.

In this sample, this clonotype turned up a few times. A much larger clone differs by one base, so this may be a read error. J is TRBJ2-5 and V is TRBV28, with 8 bases fitting TRBD2. Germline V lookup: CDR1 MDHEN, CDR2 SYDVKM. The ends lost 6 bases at V and 7 bases at J; junction bases unmatched: 10. CDR3 length: 14 amino acids. This CDR3 reads CASSQMTAGGTQYF. The CDR3 DNA follows: TGTGCCAGCAGCCAAATGACTGCGGGAGGGACCCAGTACTTC.

DNA of the CDR3: TGTGCCAGTAGTATCAGGTCCCGGGACACTGAAGCTTTCTTT. It translates to CASSIRSRDTEAFF. This chain joins TRBV19 and TRBJ1-1; D is uncertain. CDR1 is LNHDA and CDR2 is SQIVND in the germline V gene (reference sequence). The CDR3 is 14 amino acids. Deletions cut 3 bases from V and 3 bases from J, with 11 bases between.

Details on this clonotype: It may be a read error: a sequence one base away is much more abundant. The chain carries TRBV29-1 and TRBJ1-5; D uncertain. V was shortened by 3 bases and J by 4 bases, with 10 bases between the two germline ends. This CDR3 is built from 13 residues. CDR1 is SQVTM and CDR2 is ANQGSEA in the germline V gene. The CDR3 region is CSVDVGRNQPQHF. The CDR3 coding sequence is TGCAGCGTTGACGTGGGGAGAAATCAGCCCCAGCATTTT.

This clonotype was observed a handful of times. J is TRBJ2-1 and V is TRBV5-1, with 7 bases lining up with TRBD2. V lost 1 base, J lost 3 bases, and 13 bases stayed unmatched. The CDR3 loop spans 18 amino acids. Germline V gives CDR1 SGHRS, CDR2 YFSETQ. CDR3 DNA sequence: TGCGCCAGCAGCTTGCGAGGGAGGGCCGCTTCTGGCTACAATGAGCAGTTCTTC. Translating it yields CASSLRGRAASGYNEQFF.

The V gene is TRBV7-9, the J gene TRBJ2-2; D remains unclear. Germline V gives CDR1 SEHNR, CDR2 FQNEAQ (reference sequence). This CDR3 is built from 14 residues. Trimming stripped 2 bases from V and 6 bases from J, with 10 bases between. The CDR3 region has the DNA TGTGCCAGCAGCTTAAGAGGTTTTCCCGGGGAGCTGTTTTTT. Its translation: CASSLRGFPGELFF.

This clonotype occurred many times. The V gene is TRBV11-1, the J gene TRBJ2-7; maybe TRBD1 (5 bases). The CDR3 consists of 16 residues. Germline CDR1 and CDR2: SGHAT and FQDESV (reference sequence). Trimming shortened V by 1 base and J by 2 bases, and 15 bases separated the two germline ends. The CDR3 DNA follows: TGTGCCAGCAGCTTAGTCGTCCTGGACAACCCCTACGAGCAGTACTTC. The encoded protein is CASSLVVLDNPYEQYF.

Remarks on this clonotype: A much larger clone lies a single base off, so this may be a read error. V gene TRBV30 combines with J gene TRBJ2-2; D perhaps matches TRBD2 (6 bases). CDR1 and CDR2 from the germline V gene are GTSNPN and SVGIG (reference sequence). The CDR3 consists of 13 residues. The CDR3: CAWLTWNTGGLFF. The CDR3 DNA reads TGTGCCTGGTTAACATGGAACACCGGGGGGCTGTTTTTT. The full variable domain, completed using reference TRBV30 and TRBJ2-2, is SQTIHQWPATLVQPVGSPLSLECTVEGTSNPNLYWYRQAAGRGLQLLFYSVGIGQISSEVPQNLSASRPQDRQFILSSKKLLLSDSGFYLCAWLTWNTGGLFFGEGSRLTVL.

On this clonotype: A much larger clone differs from this one at a single base, so this may be a read error. The chain carries TRBV5-1 and TRBJ1-1, with 7 bases lining up with TRBD1. Germline lookup yields CDR1 SGHRS and CDR2 YFSETQ. Germline trimming cut 0 bases from V and 3 bases from J; bases unmatched to any gene: 8. The length of the CDR3 is 16 residues. CDR3 sequence reads: CASSLAVRGRDTEAFF. CDR3 DNA sequence: TGCGCCAGCAGCTTGGCCGTCAGGGGGAGGGACACTGAAGCTTTCTTT.

The rearrangement links TRBV7-6 to TRBJ2-5; no clear D gene. V lost 5 bases to trimming and J lost 3 bases, with 7 bases between them. The CDR3 has 12 residues. Germline assignment: CDR1 SGHVS and CDR2 FNYEAQ. This chain's CDR3 is CASSHQEETQYF. The CDR3 coding sequence is TGTGCCAGCAGCCATCAGGAAGAGACCCAGTACTTC. The variable domain in full, with the rest retrieved from reference TRBV7-6 and TRBJ2-5, is GAGVSQSPRYKVTKRGQDVALRCDPISGHVSLYWYRQALGQGPEFLTYFNYEAQQDKSGLPNDRFSAERPEGSISTLTIQRTEQRDSAMYRCASSHQEETQYFGPGTRLLVL.

V gene TRBV29-1 combines with J gene TRBJ2-4, with 8 bases matching TRBD2. The length of the CDR3 is 16 residues. CDR1 is SQVTM and CDR2 is ANQGSEA in the germline V gene. Trimming at V came to 0 bases and at J to 1 base, leaving 5 bases not matched to a gene. The CDR3, as DNA: TGCAGCGTTGAAGATCCCGGGAGGGGGGCCAAAAACATTCAGTACTTC. Amino acid sequence: CSVEDPGRGAKNIQYF.

This clonotype appeared many times. The rearrangement uses TRBV20-1 and TRBJ2-1; D gene unclear. The CDR3 sequence is 15 residues long. Germline CDR1 DFQATT, CDR2 SNEGSKA (reference sequence). Trimming left V 6 bases short and J 0 bases short, with 15 bases between. In DNA, the CDR3 is TGCAGTGCGTTGGGGTGGGGTAGCTCCTACAATGAGCAGTTCTTC. This encodes CSALGWGSSYNEQFF.

Ten or more counts support this clonotype. V usage is TRBV27 and J usage is TRBJ2-3; D is perhaps TRBD1 or TRBD2 (5 bases each). V lost 6 bases and J 4 bases, leaving 17 bases between the germline ends. In germline, CDR1 is MNHEY, CDR2 SMNVEV (reference sequence). There are 15 residues in the CDR3. The CDR3 spells CASSLALGASDTQYF. As DNA, the CDR3 is TGTGCCAGCAGCCTAGCCTTAGGGGCTTCAGATACGCAGTATTTT.

This chain connects TRBV7-9 to TRBJ2-5; TRBD1 or TRBD2 may be the D gene (5 bases each). CDR3 length: 13 amino acids. Between the trimmed V and J ends, which lost 1 base and 5 bases, there was a span of 8 bases. CDR1 is SEHNR and CDR2 is FQNEAQ in the germline V gene (reference sequence). CDR3 DNA sequence: TGTGCCAGCAGCTTAGTATGGGGGGAGACCCAGTACTTC. This translates into CASSLVWGETQYF.

This clonotype was seen ten or more times. The chain couples TRBV10-3 to TRBJ1-1, with a weak D call TRBD1 (6 bases). CDR1 and CDR2 (germline): ENHRY, SYGVKD. Between the trimmed V and J ends, which lost 6 bases and 4 bases, there was a span of 12 bases. This CDR3 has 13 amino acids. For the CDR3, the DNA is TGTGCCATCAGATTGACAGGAAGCACTGAAGCTTTCTTT. Its protein is CAIRLTGSTEAFF.

This clonotype was counted only a few times. The V gene is TRBV20-1, the J gene TRBJ2-1; a weak D match, TRBD2 (6 bases). Germline V CDR1 and CDR2: DFQATT, SNEGSKA (reference sequence). Trimming shortened V by 3 bases and J by 5 bases, and 14 bases separated the two germline ends. The CDR3 is 14 residues long. Written as DNA, the CDR3 is TGCAGTGCTAGGGAGGCGACTAGACACAATGAGCAGTTCTTC. It yields the protein CSAREATRHNEQFF.

This clonotype was observed many times. V gene TRBV6-1 combines with J gene TRBJ2-7, with a weak D call TRBD2 (7 bases). This CDR3 region has 16 residues. Germline V gene sequence: CDR1 MNHNS, CDR2 SASEGT. V shed 8 bases and J shed 0 bases, with 20 bases lying between them. CDR3: CASGRLPGGPSYEQYF. The DNA of the CDR3 is TGTGCCAGCGGAAGACTTCCGGGGGGCCCCTCCTACGAGCAGTACTTC.

Many counts were recorded for this clonotype. J is TRBJ1-6 and V is TRBV3-1; possibly TRBD1 for D (5 bases). The V gene lost 0 bases and the J gene lost 3 bases, with 9 bases spanning the gap. CDR1 is LGHDT and CDR2 is YNNKEL in the germline V gene (reference sequence). This CDR3 comprises 16 residues. The CDR3 reads CASSQEGVRYNSPLHF. The CDR3 DNA reads as TGTGCCAGCAGCCAAGAAGGGGTTCGCTATAATTCACCCCTCCACTTT.